Shown below are 9 T cell receptor beta chains from a single sample sequenced in a study of cytomegalovirus exposure and HLA in healthy donors. The PCR ran on 60 Vbeta and 13 Jbeta primers. Some clones are missing from TCRdb's copy, which holds only in-frame ones; the method was immunoSEQ multiplex PCR. There are 75,000 to 100,000 clones in the sample; roughly 80% occur only once, and around 3.2% lies in the top ten. Sequencing was carried out using PBMCs. The source is a man aged 35 to 55 in good health and CMV-seronegative.

Remarks on this clone: The same CDR3 also results from other DNA sequences found in this sample. This chain connects TRBV5-1 to TRBJ2-5; 9 bases match TRBD1. Germline trimming cut 0 bases from V and 4 bases from J; bases unmatched to any gene: 1. The CDR3 contains 14 residues. Germline V gives CDR1 SGHRS, CDR2 YFSETQ. The CDR3 protein is CASSLAGQGETQYF. In DNA form, the CDR3 reads TGCGCCAGCAGCTTGGCGGGACAGGGAGAGACCCAGTACTTC.

This clone appeared a single time. This chain links TRBV4-2 with TRBJ2-2; 11 bases map to TRBD1. The CDR3 is made up of 17 amino acids. V lost 1 base and J lost 5; bases outside the gene matches: 6. Germline V gene sequence: CDR1 LGHNA, CDR2 YNFKEQ. CDR3 amino acids: CASSQGGGQGVTGELFF. CDR3 in DNA: TGTGCCAGCAGCCAAGGGGGGGGACAGGGGGTGACCGGGGAGCTGTTTTTT.

The gene calls are TRBV21-1 and TRBJ1-5. TRBV21-1 is a pseudogene locus. The CDR3 runs to 15 residues. CDR3 nucleotide sequence: TGTGCCAGCAAGACGGAGGGGTATAGCAATCAGCCCCAGCATTTT. Its translation is CASKTEGYSNQPQHF.

The chain employs TRBV28 and TRBJ1-2, with D hard to call. Germline V gives CDR1 MDHEN, CDR2 SYDVKM. This CDR3 spans 15 amino acids. V was trimmed by 5 bases and J by 5 bases, leaving 18 bases between them. The CDR3 coding sequence is TGTGCCAGCAGTCGACCGGGAAGCCTTCAATATGGCTACACCTTC. It yields the protein CASSRPGSLQYGYTF.

The rearrangement joins TRBV5-1 to TRBJ2-7; 8 bases map to TRBD1. The ends lost 0 bases at V and 5 bases at J; junction bases unmatched: 4. Germline loops: CDR1 SGHRS, CDR2 YFSETQ. The CDR3 covers 14 residues. The CDR3 DNA sequence: TGCGCCAGCAGCTTGGGACAGGGGTTCCACGAGCAGTACTTC. It yields the protein CASSLGQGFHEQYF.

This clone was observed a single time. Within the sample, other DNA sequences also encode this same CDR3. This chain connects TRBV27 to TRBJ1-3; tentative D call: TRBD1 (5 bases). Trimming shortened V by 5 bases and J by 4 bases, and 12 bases separated the two germline ends. Germline loops: CDR1 MNHEY, CDR2 SMNVEV (reference sequence). The CDR3 contains 14 residues. The CDR3 DNA is TGTGCCAGCAGTCTCCGGGGGTCGGGAAACACCATATATTTT. Translation gives CASSLRGSGNTIYF.

The chain combines TRBV5-1 with TRBJ1-6; D unresolved. V shed 4 bases and J shed 0 bases, with 11 bases lying between them. The V gene's germline CDR1 is SGHRS and CDR2 YFSETQ. This CDR3 has 16 residues. The CDR3 is CASSPKESSYNSPLHF. As DNA, the CDR3 is TGCGCCAGCAGCCCTAAGGAGAGCTCCTATAATTCACCCCTCCACTTT.

This clone was counted only a few times. The chain combines TRBV7-9 with TRBJ1-3, with TRBD1 as a possible D gene (6 bases). Germline V CDR1 and CDR2: SEHNR, FQNEAQ (reference sequence). This CDR3 is built from 16 residues. V lost 2 bases to trimming and J lost 0 bases, with 11 bases between them. CDR3 nucleotides: TGTGCCAGCAGCTTAACACAGGGATTCTCTGGAAACACCATATATTTT. It specifies CASSLTQGFSGNTIYF.

Comments on this clone: This likely comes from a read error, as the CDR3 has no conserved phenylalanine or tryptophan at its end. No DNA is shown, since the ends of the CDR3 on it are uncertain; the CDR3 is the one TCRdb lists. The V call is TRBV6-1, the J call TRBJ1-1; the table assigns TRBD1, which was not confirmed against the DNA. The CDR3 spans 15 residues, counting both ends. CDR1 is MNHNS and CDR2 is SASEGT in the germline V gene. The CDR3 protein is CASKLLDQVDWETQV.